The entry that follows covers one T cell receptor beta chain sequence. A read error may be the cause here, since a much bigger clone is one base away. Trimming stripped 4 bases from V and 2 bases from J, with 6 bases between. The CDR3 loop spans 12 amino acids. Germline V CDR1 and CDR2: DFQATT, SNEGSKA (reference sequence). A second about 6 to 12 cycle PCR used barcoded and J-beta primers. Via MiXCR, TCRdb re-called the 5' RACE reads, giving one row per CDR3 protein. Among roughly 2 million distinct CDR3 sequences, around 50% were seen once, and the ten largest hold 2.1%. This entry is derived from a study of blood T cells in healthy people across ages. Each donor had approximately 10 milliliters of peripheral blood drawn.

Sequenced: blood. The chain combines TRBV20-1 with TRBJ1-5; D might be TRBD1 (5 bases). The clonotype comes from a woman in her 40s in good health. The CDR3 nucleotides read TGCAGTGCTAAACAGGGCAATCAGCCCCAGCATTTT. Encoded protein: CSAKQGNQPQHF.